This T cell receptor (beta chain) was observed in a study of blood T cell repertoires in COVID-19. Across the study: Donors in the United States, Italy and Spain gave samples during acute or convalescent COVID-19. The analysed material was cDNA or gDNA that came from T cells, B-cell-depleted T cells, or PBMCs.

J was trimmed by 4 bases and V by 6 bases; bases with no gene match: 4. This CDR3 contains 13 residues. Looked up from germline, CDR1 is MDHEN and CDR2 is SYDVKM. In the original workflow: How many nucleated cells were present was estimated from reference gene primer amplification. Libraries were prepared by immunoSEQ multiplex PCR; TCRdb keeps only in-frame clonotypes and omits some of them. That table furnishes V, J and clone size, whereas the DNA furnished D and trimming. The sample lists 100,000 to 150,000 clones; approximately 68% were seen once. The sample was peripheral blood. This TCR came from a woman aged 70-85 years with acute or convalescent COVID-19. The V gene is TRBV28, the J gene TRBJ1-2; 8 bases fit TRBD1. The CDR3 reads CASRSDRVYGYTF. In DNA, the CDR3 is TGTGCCAGCAGGTCGGACAGGGTCTATGGCTACACCTTC.